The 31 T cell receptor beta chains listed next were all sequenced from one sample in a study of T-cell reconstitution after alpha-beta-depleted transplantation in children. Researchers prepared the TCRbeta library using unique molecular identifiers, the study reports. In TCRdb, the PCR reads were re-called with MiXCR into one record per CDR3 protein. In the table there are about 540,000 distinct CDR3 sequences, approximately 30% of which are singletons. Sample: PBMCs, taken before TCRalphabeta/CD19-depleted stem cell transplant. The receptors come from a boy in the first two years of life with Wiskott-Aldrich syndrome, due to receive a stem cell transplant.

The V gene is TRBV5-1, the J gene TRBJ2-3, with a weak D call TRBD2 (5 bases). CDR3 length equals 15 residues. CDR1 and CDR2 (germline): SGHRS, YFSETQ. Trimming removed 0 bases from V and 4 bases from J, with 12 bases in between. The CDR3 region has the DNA TGCGCCAGCAGCTTGGTACGGGGTTTTGCAGATACGCAGTATTTT. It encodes CASSLVRGFADTQYF.

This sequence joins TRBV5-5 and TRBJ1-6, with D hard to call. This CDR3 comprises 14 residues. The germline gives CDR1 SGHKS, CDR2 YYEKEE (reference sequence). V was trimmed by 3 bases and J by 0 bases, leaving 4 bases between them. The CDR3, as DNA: TGTGCCAGCAGCTCGGTCTCCTATAATTCACCCCTCCACTTT. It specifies CASSSVSYNSPLHF.

The CDR3 DNA reads TGTGCCAGCAGTCCCAGGCAGGCAGGGTTAAGGTCCTACGAGCAGTACTTC. Translated, it gives CASSPRQAGLRSYEQYF. The chain recombines TRBV28 with TRBJ2-7; D perhaps matches TRBD1 (5 bases). The CDR3 is 17 amino acids. Germline-derived CDR1 and CDR2 are MDHEN and SYDVKM. V lost 5 bases, J lost 1 base, and 21 bases lay in between. Full variable domain (remainder filled in from reference TRBV28 and TRBJ2-7): DVKVTQSSRYLVKRTGEKVFLECVQDMDHENMFWYRQDPGLGLRLIYFSYDVKMKEKGDIPEGYSVSREKKERFSLILESASTNQTSMYLCASSPRQAGLRSYEQYFGPGTRLTVT.

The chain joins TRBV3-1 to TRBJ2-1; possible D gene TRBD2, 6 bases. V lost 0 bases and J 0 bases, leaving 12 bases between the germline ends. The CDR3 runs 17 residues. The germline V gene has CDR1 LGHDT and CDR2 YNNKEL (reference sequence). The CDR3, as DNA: TGTGCCAGCAGCCAAGATTTCCTAGCGAGCTCCTACAATGAGCAGTTCTTC. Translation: CASSQDFLASSYNEQFF.

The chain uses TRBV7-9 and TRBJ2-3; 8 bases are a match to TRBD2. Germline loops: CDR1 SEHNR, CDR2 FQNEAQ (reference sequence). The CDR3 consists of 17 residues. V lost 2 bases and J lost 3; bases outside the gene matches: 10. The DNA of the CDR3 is TGTGCCAGCAGCTTACGACTAGCAAGCGGGAGTACAGATACGCAGTATTTT. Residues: CASSLRLASGSTDTQYF.

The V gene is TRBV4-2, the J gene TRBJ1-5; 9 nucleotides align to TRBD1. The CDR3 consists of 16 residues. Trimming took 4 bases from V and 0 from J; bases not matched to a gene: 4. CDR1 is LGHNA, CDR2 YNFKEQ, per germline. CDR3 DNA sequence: TGTGCCAGCAGCCCCCGGGACAGGGATAGCAATCAGCCCCAGCATTTT. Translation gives CASSPRDRDSNQPQHF.

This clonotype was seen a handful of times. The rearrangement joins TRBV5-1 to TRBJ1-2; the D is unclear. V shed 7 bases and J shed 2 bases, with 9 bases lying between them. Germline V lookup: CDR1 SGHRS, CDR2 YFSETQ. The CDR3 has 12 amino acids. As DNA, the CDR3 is TGCGCCAGCGGGGATGTGAACTATGGCTACACCTTC. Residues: CASGDVNYGYTF.

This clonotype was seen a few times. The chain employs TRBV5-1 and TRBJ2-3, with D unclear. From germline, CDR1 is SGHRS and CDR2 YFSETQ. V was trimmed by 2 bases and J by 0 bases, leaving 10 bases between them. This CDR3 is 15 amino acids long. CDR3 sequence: CASSLPRGSTDTQYF. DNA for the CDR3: TGCGCCAGCAGCTTACCCCGCGGAAGCACAGATACGCAGTATTTT.

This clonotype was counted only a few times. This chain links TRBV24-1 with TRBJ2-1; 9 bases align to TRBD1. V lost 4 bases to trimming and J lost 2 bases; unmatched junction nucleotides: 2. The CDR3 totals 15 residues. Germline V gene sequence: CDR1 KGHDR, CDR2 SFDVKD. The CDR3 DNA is TGTGCCACCAGTGAAGGGACAGGGCCCTACAATGAGCAGTTCTTC. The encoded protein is CATSEGTGPYNEQFF.

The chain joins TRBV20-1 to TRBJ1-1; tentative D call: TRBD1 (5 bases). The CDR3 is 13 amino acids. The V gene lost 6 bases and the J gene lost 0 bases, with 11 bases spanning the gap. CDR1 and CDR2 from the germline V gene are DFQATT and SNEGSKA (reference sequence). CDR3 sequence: CSARGPVNTEAFF. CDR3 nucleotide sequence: TGCAGTGCACGGGGCCCAGTGAACACTGAAGCTTTCTTT.

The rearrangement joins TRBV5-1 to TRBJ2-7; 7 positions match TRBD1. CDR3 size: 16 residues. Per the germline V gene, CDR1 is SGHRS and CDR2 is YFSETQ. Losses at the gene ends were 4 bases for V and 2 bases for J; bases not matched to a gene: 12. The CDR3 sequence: CASSPPRQGDPYEQYF. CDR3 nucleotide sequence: TGCGCCAGCAGCCCCCCCCGACAGGGTGATCCCTACGAGCAGTACTTC. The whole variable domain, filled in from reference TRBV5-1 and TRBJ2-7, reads KAGVTQTPRYLIKTRGQQVTLSCSPISGHRSVSWYQQTPGQGLQFLFEYFSETQRNKGNFPGRFSGRQFSNSRSEMNVSTLELGDSALYLCASSPPRQGDPYEQYFGPGTRLTVT.

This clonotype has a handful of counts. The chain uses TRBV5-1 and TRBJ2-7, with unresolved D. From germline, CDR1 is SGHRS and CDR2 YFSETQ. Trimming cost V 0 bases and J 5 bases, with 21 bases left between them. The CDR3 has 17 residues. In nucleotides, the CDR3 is TGCGCCAGCAGCTTGGGCCCCCTCGGCATCACCCCCGACGAGCAGTACTTC. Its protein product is CASSLGPLGITPDEQYF. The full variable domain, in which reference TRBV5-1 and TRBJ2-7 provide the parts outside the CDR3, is KAGVTQTPRYLIKTRGQQVTLSCSPISGHRSVSWYQQTPGQGLQFLFEYFSETQRNKGNFPGRFSGRQFSNSRSEMNVSTLELGDSALYLCASSLGPLGITPDEQYFGPGTRLTVT.

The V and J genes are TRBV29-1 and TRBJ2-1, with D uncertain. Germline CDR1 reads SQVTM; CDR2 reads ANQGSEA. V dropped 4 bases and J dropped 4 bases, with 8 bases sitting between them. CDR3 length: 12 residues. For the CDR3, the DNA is TGCAGCGTTGTTTTCTTGTACAATGAGCAGTTCTTC. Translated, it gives CSVVFLYNEQFF.

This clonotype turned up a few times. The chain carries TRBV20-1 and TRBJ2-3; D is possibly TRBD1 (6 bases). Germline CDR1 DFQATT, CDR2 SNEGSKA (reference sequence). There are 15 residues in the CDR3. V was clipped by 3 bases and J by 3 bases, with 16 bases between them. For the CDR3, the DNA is TGCAGTGCTAGTGTGGGGGCAGGGAGTACAGATACGCAGTATTTT. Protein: CSASVGAGSTDTQYF.

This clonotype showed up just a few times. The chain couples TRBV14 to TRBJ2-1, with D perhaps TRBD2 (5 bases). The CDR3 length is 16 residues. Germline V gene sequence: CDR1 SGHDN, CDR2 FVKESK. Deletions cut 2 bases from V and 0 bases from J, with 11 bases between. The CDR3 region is CASSQRPGSSYNEQFF. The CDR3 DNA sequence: TGTGCCAGCAGCCAACGTCCGGGATCCTCCTACAATGAGCAGTTCTTC.

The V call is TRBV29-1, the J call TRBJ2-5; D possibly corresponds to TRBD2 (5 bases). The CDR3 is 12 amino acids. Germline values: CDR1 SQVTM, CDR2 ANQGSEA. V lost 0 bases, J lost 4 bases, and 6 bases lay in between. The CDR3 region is CSVEETTETQYF. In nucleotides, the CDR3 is TGCAGCGTTGAAGAGACTACAGAGACCCAGTACTTC.

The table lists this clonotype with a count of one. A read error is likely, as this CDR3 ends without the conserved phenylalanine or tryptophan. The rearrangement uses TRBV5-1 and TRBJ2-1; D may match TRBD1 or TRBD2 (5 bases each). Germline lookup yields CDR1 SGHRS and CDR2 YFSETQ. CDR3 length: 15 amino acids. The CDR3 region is CASSLGGSSYKEQFS. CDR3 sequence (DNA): TGCGCCAGCAGCTTGGGGGGGAGCTCCTACAAGGAGCAGTTCTCC.

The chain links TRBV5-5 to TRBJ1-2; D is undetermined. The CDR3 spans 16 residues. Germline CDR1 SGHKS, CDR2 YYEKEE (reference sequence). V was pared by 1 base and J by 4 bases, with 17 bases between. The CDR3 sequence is CASSLNGVVPSYGYTF. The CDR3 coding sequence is TGTGCCAGCAGCTTGAATGGGGTGGTCCCTTCCTATGGCTACACCTTC.

CDR3 coding DNA: TGCAGCGCCCAATCGGCGGCTCAAGAGACCCAGTACTTC. It encodes CSAQSAAQETQYF. V usage is TRBV29-1 and J usage is TRBJ2-5, with D unclear. The CDR3 length is 13 residues. Between the trimmed V and J ends, which lost 7 bases and 2 bases, there was a span of 14 bases. Germline CDR1 and CDR2: SQVTM and ANQGSEA.

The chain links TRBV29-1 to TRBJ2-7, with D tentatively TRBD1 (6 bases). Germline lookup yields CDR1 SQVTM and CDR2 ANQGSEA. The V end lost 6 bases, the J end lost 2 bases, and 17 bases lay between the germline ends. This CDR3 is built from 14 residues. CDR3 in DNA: TGCAGCGTCTTCGGGACAAGCTCAGCCTACGAGCAGTACTTC. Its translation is CSVFGTSSAYEQYF.

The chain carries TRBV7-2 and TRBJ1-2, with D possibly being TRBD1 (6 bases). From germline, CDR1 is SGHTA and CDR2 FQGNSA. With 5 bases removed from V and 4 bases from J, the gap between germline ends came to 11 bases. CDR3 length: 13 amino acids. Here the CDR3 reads CASSPRTVYGYTF. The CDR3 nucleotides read TGTGCCAGCAGCCCCCGGACAGTCTATGGCTACACCTTC.

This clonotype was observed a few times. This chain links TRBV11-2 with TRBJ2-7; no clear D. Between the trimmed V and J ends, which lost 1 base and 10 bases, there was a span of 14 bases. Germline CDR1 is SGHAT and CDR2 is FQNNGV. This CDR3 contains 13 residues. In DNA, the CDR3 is TGTGCCAGCAGCTTAGGGGAAGGGTCTACCCAGTACTTC. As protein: CASSLGEGSTQYF.

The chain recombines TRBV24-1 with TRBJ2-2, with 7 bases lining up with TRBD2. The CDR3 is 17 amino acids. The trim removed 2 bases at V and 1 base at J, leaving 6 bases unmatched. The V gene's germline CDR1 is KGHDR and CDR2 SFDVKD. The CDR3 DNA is TGTGCCACCAGTGATTCAAAGACTAGCCAGAACACCGGGGAGCTGTTTTTT. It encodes CATSDSKTSQNTGELFF.

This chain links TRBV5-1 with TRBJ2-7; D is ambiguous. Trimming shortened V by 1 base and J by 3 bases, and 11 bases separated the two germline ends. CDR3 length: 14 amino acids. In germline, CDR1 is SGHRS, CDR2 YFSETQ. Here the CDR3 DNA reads TGCGCCAGCAGCTTGAAAGGGCCCAACTACGAGCAGTACTTC. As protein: CASSLKGPNYEQYF.

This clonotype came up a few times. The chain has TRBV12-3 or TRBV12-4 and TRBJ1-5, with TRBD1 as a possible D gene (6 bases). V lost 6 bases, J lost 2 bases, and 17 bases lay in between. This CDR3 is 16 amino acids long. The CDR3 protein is CASRPQGSMGNQPQHF. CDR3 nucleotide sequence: TGTGCCAGCAGGCCACAGGGAAGTATGGGCAATCAGCCCCAGCATTTT.

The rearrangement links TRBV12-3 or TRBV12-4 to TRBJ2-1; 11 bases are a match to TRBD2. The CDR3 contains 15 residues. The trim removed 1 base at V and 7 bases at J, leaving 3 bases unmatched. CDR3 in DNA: TGTGCCAGCAGTTTAGTTAGCGGGAGGGCGAATGAGCAGTTCTTC. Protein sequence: CASSLVSGRANEQFF.

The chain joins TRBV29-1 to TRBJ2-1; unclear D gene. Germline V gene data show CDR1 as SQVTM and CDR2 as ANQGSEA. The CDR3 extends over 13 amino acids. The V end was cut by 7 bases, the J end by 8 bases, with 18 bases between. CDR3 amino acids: CSGDSSFSHEQFF. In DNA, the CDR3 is TGCAGCGGTGATAGTAGCTTTTCCCATGAGCAGTTCTTC.

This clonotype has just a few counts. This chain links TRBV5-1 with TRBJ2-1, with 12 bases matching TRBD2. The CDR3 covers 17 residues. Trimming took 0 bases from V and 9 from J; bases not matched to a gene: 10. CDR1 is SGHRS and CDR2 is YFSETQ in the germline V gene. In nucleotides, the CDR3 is TGCGCCAGCAGCTTGGGTCTAGCGGGAGGGCCTTTTGCTGAGCAGTTCTTC. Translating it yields CASSLGLAGGPFAEQFF.

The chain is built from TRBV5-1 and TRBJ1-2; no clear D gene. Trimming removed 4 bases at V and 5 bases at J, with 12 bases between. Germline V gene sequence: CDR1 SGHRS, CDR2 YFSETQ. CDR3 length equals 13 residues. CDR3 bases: TGCGCCAGCAGCGGGGAATCGGGGTATGGCTACACCTTC. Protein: CASSGESGYGYTF.

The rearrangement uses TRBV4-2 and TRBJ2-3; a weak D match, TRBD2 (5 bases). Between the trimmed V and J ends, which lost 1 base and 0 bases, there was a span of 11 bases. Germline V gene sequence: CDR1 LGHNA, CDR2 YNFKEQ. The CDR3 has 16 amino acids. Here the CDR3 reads CASSQGERASTDTQYF. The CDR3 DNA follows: TGTGCCAGCAGCCAAGGAGAGAGGGCTAGCACAGATACGCAGTATTTT.

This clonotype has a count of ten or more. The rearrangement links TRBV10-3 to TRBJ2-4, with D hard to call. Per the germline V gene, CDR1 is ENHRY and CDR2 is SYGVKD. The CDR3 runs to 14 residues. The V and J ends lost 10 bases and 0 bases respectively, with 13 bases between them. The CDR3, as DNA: TGTGCCACGCAAGGCGTACTAGCCAAAAACATTCAGTACTTC. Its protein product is CATQGVLAKNIQYF.